Below, 17 T cell receptor beta chains from the same sample are listed, as sequenced in a study of technical replicates of blood from several donors. Generated by immunoSEQ multiplex PCR, the TCRdb table keeps only in-frame clones and is missing some. The sample has tens of thousands of clones; 93% are singletons. Sequenced input: T cells isolated from PBMCs. Receptors were obtained from a human donor in good health.

The chain employs TRBV5-1 and TRBJ2-1; TRBD2 matches 12 bases. CDR3 length: 18 residues. Germline V gives CDR1 SGHRS, CDR2 YFSETQ. V was clipped by 0 bases and J by 5 bases; unmatched bases: 9. DNA of the CDR3: TGCGCCAGCAGCTTGGCCTTTACTAGCGGGAGGCTAAACAATGAGCAGTTCTTC. Translation gives CASSLAFTSGRLNNEQFF.

The V gene is TRBV11-2, the J gene TRBJ2-3; TRBD1 matches at 10 bases. The ends lost 5 bases at V and 3 bases at J; junction bases unmatched: 8. The CDR3 spans 16 residues. In germline, CDR1 is SGHAT, CDR2 FQNNGV. The CDR3 region is CASSTGQGGLTDTQYF. The CDR3 DNA is TGTGCCAGCAGCACCGGACAGGGGGGCTTGACAGATACGCAGTATTTT.

This sequence joins TRBV5-1 and TRBJ1-1, with 9 positions matching TRBD1. The junction had 2 bases not matched to a gene; V was cut back by 0 bases and J by 5 bases. CDR3 length: 14 amino acids. Looked up from germline, CDR1 is SGHRS and CDR2 is YFSETQ. The CDR3 reads CASSLGGQGTEAFF. CDR3 bases: TGCGCCAGCAGCTTGGGGGGACAGGGAACTGAAGCTTTCTTT.

This chain connects TRBV6-6 to TRBJ2-1; D perhaps matches TRBD1 (6 bases). This CDR3 has 15 amino acids. Germline loops: CDR1 MNHNY, CDR2 SVGAGI (reference sequence). V lost 0 bases and J lost 3, with 9 bases in between. The DNA for the CDR3 is TGTGCCAGCAGTTACTCGGGGGCTTACTACAATGAGCAGTTCTTC. Protein: CASSYSGAYYNEQFF.

V and J are TRBV29-1 and TRBJ1-2; 7 bases map to TRBD1. Germline V gives CDR1 SQVTM, CDR2 ANQGSEA. V trimming: 7 bases; J trimming: 1 base; junction bases outside the gene matches: 6. This CDR3 is built from 13 residues. The CDR3 DNA reads TGCAGCGCCTCACAGGGGAATAACTATGGCTACACCTTC. Amino acids: CSASQGNNYGYTF.

The chain joins TRBV5-1 to TRBJ1-1, with TRBD1 matching over 9 bases. The V and J ends lost 7 bases and 10 bases, in that order; junction bases with no gene match: 14. Germline CDR1 reads SGHRS; CDR2 reads YFSETQ. The CDR3 covers 14 residues. Written as DNA, the CDR3 is TGCGCCAGCCAGGAACAGGGGGCGCAAGGGGGAGCTTTCTTT. The encoded protein is CASQEQGAQGGAFF.

The V and J genes are TRBV6-1 and TRBJ2-6; possible D gene TRBD2, 5 bases. V was trimmed by 6 bases and J by 1 base, leaving 7 bases between them. Germline loops: CDR1 MNHNS, CDR2 SASEGT. The CDR3 loop spans 14 amino acids. In DNA, the CDR3 is TGTGCCAGCAGGAGAGGGTCTGGGGCCAACGTCCTGACTTTC. Its protein product is CASRRGSGANVLTF.

The chain has TRBV19 and TRBJ2-4; no firm D call. The germline CDR1 and CDR2 sequences are LNHDA and SQIVND (reference sequence). The CDR3 runs 16 residues. Trimming removed 3 bases from V and 3 bases from J, with 15 bases in between. DNA of the CDR3: TGTGCCAGTAGTATTGAGGCTCCCCTAGGCAAAAACATTCAGTACTTC. Protein sequence: CASSIEAPLGKNIQYF.

With respect to this clone: A read error may produce the germline difference seen at one junction end. V and J are TRBV7-7 and TRBJ2-3, with a weak D call TRBD2 (6 bases). This CDR3 is built from 14 residues. Looked up from germline, CDR1 is SSHAT and CDR2 is FNYEAQ (reference sequence). The CDR3 sequence is CASSLVGAGDTQYF. The CDR3 nucleotides are TGTGCTAGCAGCTTAGTAGGGGCGGGGGATACGCAGTATTTT.

This clone was found once. The chain couples TRBV18 to TRBJ2-5; D ambiguous. Trimming shortened V by 3 bases and J by 5 bases, and 10 bases separated the two germline ends. The CDR3 extends over 13 amino acids. Germline V gives CDR1 KGHSH, CDR2 LQKENI. The CDR3 bases are TGTGCCAGCTCACCCGAGACCAGGGAGACCCAGTACTTC. This gives the protein CASSPETRETQYF. The full variable domain, in which reference TRBV18 and TRBJ2-5 provide the parts outside the CDR3, is NAGVMQNPRHLVRRRGQEARLRCSPMKGHSHVYWYRQLPEEGLKFMVYLQKENIIDESGMPKERFSAEFPKEGPSILRIQQVVRGDSAAYFCASSPETRETQYFGPGTRLLVL.

The rearrangement uses TRBV5-1 and TRBJ1-2; 7 nucleotides match TRBD1. CDR3 length equals 14 residues. With V trimmed by 5 bases and J by 4 bases, 8 bases remained unmatched. The V gene's germline CDR1 is SGHRS and CDR2 YFSETQ. The CDR3 DNA reads as TGCGCCAGCAGGTCCGGGACAGCCTTCTATGGCTACACCTTC. Its translation: CASRSGTAFYGYTF.

This clone was observed once. This chain uses TRBV2 with TRBJ2-1; a possible D gene is TRBD2 (5 bases). This CDR3 comprises 14 residues. Germline loops: CDR1 SNHLY, CDR2 FYNNEI. V lost 4 bases to trimming and J lost 4 bases, with 11 bases between them. The CDR3 sequence is CASSGRRTYNEQFF. CDR3 DNA sequence: TGTGCCAGCAGTGGCCGGCGGACTTACAATGAGCAGTTCTTC. The variable domain in full, completed from reference TRBV2 and TRBJ2-1, reads EPEVTQTPSHQVTQMGQEVILRCVPISNHLYFYWYRQILGQKVEFLVSFYNNEISEKSEIFDDQFSVERPDGSNFTLKIRSTKLEDSAMYFCASSGRRTYNEQFFGPGTRLTVL.

To note about this clone: The junction differs from germline at one of its ends, possibly a read error. This rearrangement joins TRBV5-4 to TRBJ2-7; 7 bases align to TRBD2. Per germline, CDR1 SGHNT and CDR2 YYREEE (reference sequence). There are 15 residues in the CDR3. The chain's CDR3 is CASSLWSGNRLEQYF. DNA for the CDR3: TGTGCTAGCAGCTTGTGGAGCGGGAACCGGCTCGAGCAGTACTTC.

The V and J genes are TRBV18 and TRBJ1-2; D not certain. The germline CDR1 and CDR2 sequences are KGHSH and LQKENI. V gave up 6 bases and J gave up 5 bases, with 22 bases separating them. The CDR3 spans 16 residues. For the CDR3, the DNA is TGTGCCAGCTCGCACACGTGGAGGGAAACCGGATATGGCTACACCTTC. Its protein is CASSHTWRETGYGYTF. Full variable domain (remainder filled in from reference TRBV18 and TRBJ1-2): NAGVMQNPRHLVRRRGQEARLRCSPMKGHSHVYWYRQLPEEGLKFMVYLQKENIIDESGMPKERFSAEFPKEGPSILRIQQVVRGDSAAYFCASSHTWRETGYGYTFGSGTRLTVV.

The rearrangement joins TRBV28 to TRBJ2-7; weak D call: TRBD1 (7 bases). This CDR3 spans 12 amino acids. The germline V gene has CDR1 MDHEN and CDR2 SYDVKM. DNA for the CDR3: TGTGTCGTGGGGGGACAGCCCTACGAGCAGTACTTC. Translated: CVVGGQPYEQYF.

V gene TRBV6-5 combines with J gene TRBJ1-1; D remains unclear. This CDR3 has 13 residues. The germline V gene encodes CDR1 MNHEY and CDR2 SVGAGI. Deletions cut 6 bases from V and 8 bases from J, with 16 bases between. Here the CDR3 DNA reads TGTGCCAGCAGCAACGGTGCGAGAGGGGAAGCTTTCTTT. It is translated as CASSNGARGEAFF.

DNA of the CDR3: TGCGCCAGCAGCTCAAGGGGGCGGGACAGCGAGCAGTACTTC. Encoded protein: CASSSRGRDSEQYF. The V and J genes are TRBV5-1 and TRBJ2-7; weak D call: TRBD1 (7 bases). The CDR3 runs 14 residues. V lost 3 bases to trimming and J lost 6 bases, with 16 bases between them. Germline CDR1 reads SGHRS; CDR2 reads YFSETQ.